This is a list of T cell receptor beta chains from one sample in a study of T cells expressing NK-cell markers. One entry per CDR3 protein, without DNA, is what TCRdb gives after re-calling the 5' RACE reads. The sample table includes around 110,000 distinct CDR3 sequences. The source material was blood T cells: a sorted CD56 or NKG2C T cell subset, CD4+ or CD8+ T cells, or bulk PBMC T cells (not recorded which). The receptor source for this set is a woman between 18 and 70 years old in good health. The CDR3 runs from the conserved cysteine through the conserved F or W. The order of the fields is J gene, V gene, CDR3 protein.

TRBJ2-5 TRBV7-9 CASSPDGGTETQYF
TRBJ2-5 TRBV5-4 CASSVGQGVAETQYF
TRBJ2-7 TRBV12-3/TRBV12-4 CASSPQATYEQYF
TRBJ2-1 TRBV28 CASSLGFGNEQFF
TRBJ1-2 TRBV27 CAAWGVGGYTF
TRBJ1-1 TRBV19 CASRFPAENTEAFF
TRBJ2-1 TRBV10-3 CAISPGPPGEQFF
TRBJ2-7 TRBV7-9 CASSSETVTYEQYF
TRBJ2-5 TRBV7-6 CASSEISPLAEQETQYF
TRBJ2-1 TRBV19 CASSINGLAGGPYNEQFF
TRBJ2-3 TRBV15 CATSGDRGSTDTQYF
TRBJ1-4 TRBV5-6 CASSHDRGPIEKLFF
TRBJ2-1 TRBV20-1 CSANTPGGAVDEQFF
TRBJ1-2 TRBV7-9 CASSDRDTYGYTF
TRBJ1-5 TRBV12-3/TRBV12-4 CASSLVSNQPQHF
TRBJ2-5 TRBV20-1 CSARDTSGETQYF
TRBJ2-7 TRBV5-1 CASRGDGPYEQYF
TRBJ2-3 TRBV6-2/TRBV6-3 CASSLRTSGADTQYF
TRBJ2-2 TRBV28 CASSFLLAGTNTGELFF
TRBJ1-1 TRBV5-8 CASSSGDGVAFF
TRBJ1-1 TRBV4-3 CASSQGSTEEAFF
TRBJ1-5 TRBV4-3 CASSQGRYSNQPQHF
TRBJ1-3 TRBV12-3/TRBV12-4 CASSFGLGSTIYF
TRBJ2-3 TRBV29-1 CSVDGTSGPWSTDTQYF
TRBJ2-1 TRBV27 CASSLLDSEQFF
TRBJ2-1 TRBV29-1 CSVTPGTHEQFF
TRBJ2-7 TRBV12-3/TRBV12-4 CASSLFGGDYEQYF
TRBJ1-1 TRBV29-1 CSGAVNTEAFF
TRBJ2-7 TRBV9 CASSAGTGSSYVQYF